Below, 13 T cell receptor beta chains from the same sample are listed, as sequenced in a study of technical replicates of blood from a handful of donors. Here immunoSEQ multiplex PCR was the method, and the copy in TCRdb shows in-frame clones only, minus some. The sample has 91,000 or so clones, around 96% seen once. What was sequenced was T cells isolated from PBMCs. These receptors all stem from a human donor in good health.

The V call is TRBV19, the J call TRBJ2-7; D possibly corresponds to TRBD1 (6 bases). The germline V gene encodes CDR1 LNHDA and CDR2 SQIVND (reference sequence). V lost 8 bases and J lost 7, with 12 bases in between. CDR3 length equals 11 residues. Written as DNA, the CDR3 is TGTGCCAGTGGACAGACTGGGGAGCAGTACTTC. This gives the protein CASGQTGEQYF. Supplemented by reference TRBV19 and TRBJ2-7, the full variable domain reads DGGITQSPKYLFRKEGQNVTLSCEQNLNHDAMYWYRQDPGQGLRLIYYSQIVNDFQKGDIAEGYSVSREKKESFPLTVTSAQKNPTAFYLCASGQTGEQYFGPGTRLTVT.

The rearrangement joins TRBV4-2 to TRBJ2-7, with a possible D match to TRBD2 (5 bases). Trimming cost V 1 base and J 3 bases, with 10 bases left between them. This CDR3 has 14 amino acids. The germline gives CDR1 LGHNA, CDR2 YNFKEQ. CDR3 in amino acids: CASSQGRAFYEQYF. The CDR3 region has the DNA TGTGCCAGCAGCCAAGGGCGGGCTTTCTACGAGCAGTACTTC.

The chain employs TRBV6-5 and TRBJ2-2; TRBD2 agrees at 10 bases. CDR3 length equals 15 residues. Germline loops: CDR1 MNHEY, CDR2 SVGAGI. Trimming took 7 bases from V and 5 from J; bases not matched to a gene: 7. This chain's CDR3 is CASKAGGRGTGELFF. The CDR3 DNA reads as TGTGCCAGCAAAGCGGGAGGGAGGGGGACCGGGGAGCTGTTTTTT.

This clone was observed a single time. The V gene is TRBV29-1, the J gene TRBJ2-7; D is unresolved. This CDR3 comprises 12 residues. Per germline, CDR1 SQVTM and CDR2 ANQGSEA. V lost 6 bases, J lost 11 bases, and 20 bases lay in between. As DNA, the CDR3 is TGCAGCGTCAGCCCCCCTGGGCAGTCGGAGTACTTC. Its protein product is CSVSPPGQSEYF.

V is TRBV27 and J is TRBJ1-5; TRBD1 might be the D (5 bases). V was cut by 5 bases and J by 0 bases, with 11 bases left in between. CDR3 size: 15 residues. Germline CDR1 and CDR2: MNHEY and SMNVEV (reference sequence). The CDR3 reads CASSPQGYSNQPQHF. Written as DNA, the CDR3 is TGTGCCAGCAGTCCCCAGGGATATAGCAATCAGCCCCAGCATTTT.

V is TRBV4-2 and J is TRBJ2-5; 8 bases map to TRBD2. CDR1 is LGHNA, CDR2 YNFKEQ, per germline. V shed 4 bases and J 5 bases; nucleotides not matched to a gene: 12. The CDR3 loop spans 16 amino acids. CDR3: CASSLGPGLGEETQYF. Here the CDR3 DNA reads TGTGCCAGCAGCCTCGGACCGGGACTAGGGGAGGAGACCCAGTACTTC.

V gene TRBV2 combines with J gene TRBJ1-5; 8 bases line up with TRBD1. Germline V gene data show CDR1 as SNHLY and CDR2 as FYNNEI. V shed 6 bases and J 9 bases; nucleotides not matched to a gene: 13. CDR3 length: 15 residues. The DNA for the CDR3 is TGTGCCAGCAGGGACGCCAGACAGGGGCCGGGGCCCCAGCATTTT. The encoded protein is CASRDARQGPGPQHF. Full variable domain (missing parts from reference TRBV2 and TRBJ1-5): EPEVTQTPSHQVTQMGQEVILRCVPISNHLYFYWYRQILGQKVEFLVSFYNNEISEKSEIFDDQFSVERPDGSNFTLKIRSTKLEDSAMYFCASRDARQGPGPQHFGDGTRLSIL.

The J gene is TRBJ2-1, the V gene TRBV19; no reliable D call. Looked up from germline, CDR1 is LNHDA and CDR2 is SQIVND (reference sequence). CDR3 length: 11 amino acids. V lost 5 bases, J lost 6 bases, and 5 bases lay in between. The CDR3: CASSASNEQFF. The CDR3, as DNA: TGTGCCAGTAGTGCCAGCAATGAGCAGTTCTTC.

The rearrangement uses TRBV29-1 and TRBJ2-3, with TRBD1 matching 10 bases. The V and J ends lost 6 bases and 5 bases, in that order; junction bases with no gene match: 8. Germline CDR1 SQVTM, CDR2 ANQGSEA. CDR3 length: 14 residues. The CDR3 region is CSVLGQGVVDTQYF. The CDR3 nucleotides read TGCAGCGTGTTAGGACAGGGGGTGGTAGATACGCAGTATTTT.

CDR3 DNA sequence: TGCGCCAGCAGCTCAGGGGAAGGAACAGATACGCAGTATTTT. It specifies CASSSGEGTDTQYF. This chain connects TRBV5-1 to TRBJ2-3; a possible D gene is TRBD1 (6 bases). This CDR3 contains 14 residues. The germline V gene has CDR1 SGHRS and CDR2 YFSETQ. The germline V and J ends were trimmed by 3 bases and 3 bases, with 11 bases remaining between them.

V usage is TRBV6-5 and J usage is TRBJ2-1; 10 bases align to TRBD2. The CDR3 extends over 14 amino acids. V lost 6 bases, J lost 7 bases, and 6 bases stayed unmatched. CDR1 and CDR2 from the germline V gene are MNHEY and SVGAGI. The CDR3 DNA follows: TGTGCCAGCAGACCTAGCGGGAGTTTGAATGAGCAGTTCTTC. Translation: CASRPSGSLNEQFF.

As for this clone: A junction boundary mismatches the germline segment, possibly from a read error. The genes are TRBV5-6 and TRBJ2-7, with 9 bases that match TRBD2. Germline loops: CDR1 SGHDT, CDR2 YYEEEE. The CDR3 has 14 residues. The CDR3 region has the DNA TGTGCCAGCAGCTTCGATCGACTAGCGGAGTCAGAGGGCTTC. It encodes CASSFDRLAESEGF.

J is TRBJ2-7 and V is TRBV5-6; 8 bases fit TRBD2. The germline gives CDR1 SGHDT, CDR2 YYEEEE. The V and J ends lost 6 bases and 0 bases, in that order; junction bases with no gene match: 5. This CDR3 is 14 amino acids long. In DNA form, the CDR3 reads TGTGCCAGCATACGGGAGGGAATCTCCTACGAGCAGTACTTC. Its protein product is CASIREGISYEQYF. The whole variable domain, remainder taken from reference TRBV5-6 and TRBJ2-7, is DAGVTQSPTHLIKTRGQQVTLRCSPKSGHDTVSWYQQALGQGPQFIFQYYEEEERQRGNFPDRFSGHQFPNYSSELNVNALLLGDSALYLCASIREGISYEQYFGPGTRLTVT.